This TCR beta chain was recorded in a study of regulatory T cells in long-lasting Graves disease. Note on this clonotype: The antigen remains undetermined.

Overall study results and limits: TRBV28, TRBJ1-2 and TRBJ2-5 were favored in persistent disease.

Time point: newly diagnosed GD, antithyroid drugs for less than 3 months. The TCR library was prepared using RNA isolated from PBMCs. The germline gives CDR1 DFQATT, CDR2 SNEGSKA (reference sequence). The J segment lost 7 bases and the V segment lost 1 base, leaving 8 bases of the junction unmatched. The CDR3 is 14 residues long. To make TCR beta libraries, researchers used iRepertoire HTBI primers and Arm-PCR of CDR3 regions. TCRdb fed the multiplex PCR reads into MiXCR, producing one record per CDR3 protein. This sample carries a few hundred thousand distinct CDR3 sequences, over 14% of them seen once, and the ten largest clones take over 7%. These data were also filed under a second study, of T cells in Graves' hyperthyroidism and ophthalmopathy. That source reports: With a duration under 2 months, the hyperthyroidism was newly diagnosed in patients aged 18 to 65. Ophthalmopathy onset followed model prediction by a median approximately 5.9 months.

The genes are TRBV20-1 and TRBJ2-7, with 9 bases lining up with TRBD2. The sequencing here drew on peripheral blood mononuclear cells (PBMCs), taken at new diagnosis, from a patient treated with antithyroid drugs. The source is a woman aged 40 to 50 with Graves disease. CDR3 coding DNA: TGCAGTGCTAGAGTCGCGGGAGGGCCGGGGGAGCAGTACTTC. Translated, it gives CSARVAGGPGEQYF.